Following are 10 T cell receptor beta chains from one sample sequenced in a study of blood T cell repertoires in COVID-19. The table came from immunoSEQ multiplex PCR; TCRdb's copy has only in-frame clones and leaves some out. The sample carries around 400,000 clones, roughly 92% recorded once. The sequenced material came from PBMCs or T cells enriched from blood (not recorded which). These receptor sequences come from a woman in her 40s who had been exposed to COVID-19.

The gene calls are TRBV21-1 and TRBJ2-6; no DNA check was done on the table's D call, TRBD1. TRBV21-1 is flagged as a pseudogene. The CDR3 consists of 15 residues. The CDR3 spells CASSLTGSGANVLTF. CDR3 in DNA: TGTGCCAGCAGCCTTACAGGGTCTGGGGCCAACGTCCTGACTTTC.

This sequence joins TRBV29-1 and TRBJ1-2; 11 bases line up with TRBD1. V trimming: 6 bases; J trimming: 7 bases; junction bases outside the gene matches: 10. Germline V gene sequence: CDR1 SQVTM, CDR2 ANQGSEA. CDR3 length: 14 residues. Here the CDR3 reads CSVINGQGAVGYTF. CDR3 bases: TGCAGCGTGATAAATGGACAGGGGGCTGTTGGCTACACCTTC.

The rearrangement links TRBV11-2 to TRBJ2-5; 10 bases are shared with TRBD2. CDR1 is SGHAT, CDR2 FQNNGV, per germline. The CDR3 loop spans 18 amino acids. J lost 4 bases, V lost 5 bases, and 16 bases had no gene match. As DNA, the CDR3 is TGTGCCAGCAGCCCTAGAAGAGGGCTAGCGGGGGTTGGAGAGACCCAGTACTTC. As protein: CASSPRRGLAGVGETQYF.

CDR3: CASSSTGAGLEAFF. The CDR3 DNA follows: TGCGCCAGCAGCTCCACAGGGGCTGGCCTTGAAGCTTTCTTT. This rearrangement joins TRBV5-1 to TRBJ1-1, with 7 bases identical to TRBD1. V dropped 3 bases and J dropped 7; count of bases not matched to a gene: 9. Germline values: CDR1 SGHRS, CDR2 YFSETQ. CDR3 length: 14 amino acids. The whole variable domain, remainder taken from reference TRBV5-1 and TRBJ1-1, is KAGVTQTPRYLIKTRGQQVTLSCSPISGHRSVSWYQQTPGQGLQFLFEYFSETQRNKGNFPGRFSGRQFSNSRSEMNVSTLELGDSALYLCASSSTGAGLEAFFGQGTRLTVV.

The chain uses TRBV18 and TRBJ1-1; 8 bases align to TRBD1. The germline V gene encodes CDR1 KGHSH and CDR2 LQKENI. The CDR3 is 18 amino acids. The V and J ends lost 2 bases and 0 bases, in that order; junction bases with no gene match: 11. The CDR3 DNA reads TGTGCCAGCTCACCATTCGGACAGGGAGGGGCGATGAACACTGAAGCTTTCTTT. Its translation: CASSPFGQGGAMNTEAFF.

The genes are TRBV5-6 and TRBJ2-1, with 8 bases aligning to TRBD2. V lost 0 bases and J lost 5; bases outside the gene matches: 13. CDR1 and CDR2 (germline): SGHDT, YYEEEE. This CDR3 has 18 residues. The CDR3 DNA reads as TGTGCCAGCAGCTTGGTAGGGGCGGGGGGCCGGAGGCACAATGAGCAGTTCTTC. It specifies CASSLVGAGGRRHNEQFF. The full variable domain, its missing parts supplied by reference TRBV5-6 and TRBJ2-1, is DAGVTQSPTHLIKTRGQQVTLRCSPKSGHDTVSWYQQALGQGPQFIFQYYEEEERQRGNFPDRFSGHQFPNYSSELNVNALLLGDSALYLCASSLVGAGGRRHNEQFFGPGTRLTVL.

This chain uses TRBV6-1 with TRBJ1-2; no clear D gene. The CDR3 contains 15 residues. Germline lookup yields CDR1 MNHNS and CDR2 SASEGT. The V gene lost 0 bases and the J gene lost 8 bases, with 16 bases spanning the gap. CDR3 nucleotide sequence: TGTGCCAGCAGTGAAGCGCTCGGAGGAATGGGGGGCTACACCTTC. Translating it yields CASSEALGGMGGYTF.

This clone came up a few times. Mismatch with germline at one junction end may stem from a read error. The CDR3 DNA reads TGTGCTAGCAGCCCGGGACAGGGAACTTACAATGAGCAGTTCTTC. Encoded protein: CASSPGQGTYNEQFF. This chain connects TRBV7-7 to TRBJ2-1; 9 bases line up with TRBD1. The germline V gene encodes CDR1 SSHAT and CDR2 FNYEAQ (reference sequence). The CDR3 consists of 15 residues.

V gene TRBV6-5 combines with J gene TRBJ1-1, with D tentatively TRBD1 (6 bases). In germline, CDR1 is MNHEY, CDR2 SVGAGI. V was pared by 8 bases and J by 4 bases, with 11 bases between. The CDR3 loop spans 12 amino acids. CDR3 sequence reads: CASSGGGTEAFF. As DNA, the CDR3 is TGTGCCAGCTCGGGAGGGGGCACTGAAGCTTTCTTT.

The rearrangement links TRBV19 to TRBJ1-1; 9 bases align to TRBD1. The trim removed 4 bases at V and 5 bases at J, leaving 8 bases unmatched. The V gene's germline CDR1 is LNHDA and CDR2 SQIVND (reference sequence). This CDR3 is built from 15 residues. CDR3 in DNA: TGTGCCAGTAGTAGGACCAGGACAGGGGTGACTGAAGCTTTCTTT. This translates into CASSRTRTGVTEAFF.